The 24 T cell receptor beta chains presented below share a single source sample, sequenced in a study of blood T cell repertoires in COVID-19. Clones were read by immunoSEQ multiplex PCR, and TCRdb kept only the in-frame ones, dropping some. The sample gives over 85,000 clones, about 85% of which show up once; more than 30% is in the top ten. Input material: peripheral blood. The origin of the receptors is a man of 80 years or more with acute or convalescent COVID-19.

CDR3 amino acids: CASISRGPSYEQYF. DNA of the CDR3: TGCGCCAGCATATCGAGGGGGCCTTCCTACGAGCAGTACTTC. This chain connects TRBV10-2 to TRBJ2-7, with TRBD1 identical over 7 bases. Trimming removed 7 bases from V and 1 base from J; junction bases left unmatched: 7. Germline V gene lookup returns CDR1 WSHSY and CDR2 SAAADI. The CDR3 length is 14 residues.

CDR3 protein: CASSSKDRGTYEQYF. In DNA, the CDR3 is TGTGCCAGCAGCTCAAAGGACAGGGGGACGTACGAGCAGTACTTC. This chain joins TRBV7-8 and TRBJ2-7; TRBD1 aligns across 10 bases. J lost 4 bases, V lost 4 bases, and 7 bases had no gene match. There are 15 residues in the CDR3. The germline V gene encodes CDR1 SGHVS and CDR2 FQNEAQ.

The chain recombines TRBV7-2 with TRBJ1-1; tentatively, D is TRBD1 (6 bases). Trimming left V 2 bases short and J 2 bases short, with 9 bases between. The CDR3 spans 14 residues. Germline assignment: CDR1 SGHTA and CDR2 FQGNSA. The CDR3 bases are TGTGCCAGCAGCTTATGGACAGAAAACACTGAAGCTTTCTTT. This codes for CASSLWTENTEAFF.

The chain combines TRBV6-1 with TRBJ2-1; D is unclear. The CDR3 extends over 13 amino acids. Trimming cost V 7 bases and J 4 bases, with 11 bases left between them. Looked up from germline, CDR1 is MNHNS and CDR2 is SASEGT. CDR3 sequence reads: CASTPELYNEQFF. Written as DNA, the CDR3 is TGTGCCAGCACCCCCGAACTTTACAATGAGCAGTTCTTC.

The chain carries TRBV11-2 and TRBJ2-7; TRBD1 might be the D (6 bases). Germline assignment: CDR1 SGHAT and CDR2 FQNNGV. CDR3 length: 14 residues. The ends were cut back, 5 bases at V and 0 bases at J, with 11 bases in the middle. This CDR3 reads CASSVIGGSYEQYF. For the CDR3, the DNA is TGTGCCAGCAGCGTTATAGGGGGCTCCTACGAGCAGTACTTC.

The gene calls are TRBV27 and TRBJ2-5; 7 bases align to TRBD2. This CDR3 is 15 amino acids long. V shed 0 bases and J 5 bases; nucleotides not matched to a gene: 6. From germline, CDR1 is MNHEY and CDR2 SMNVEV (reference sequence). CDR3: CASSLSIAGLETQYF. CDR3 coding DNA: TGTGCCAGCAGTTTATCGATAGCGGGTCTGGAGACCCAGTACTTC.

J is TRBJ2-2 and V is TRBV10-1; the match to TRBD2 covers 8 bases. The CDR3 extends over 16 amino acids. The germline V gene has CDR1 WNHNN and CDR2 SYGVQD (reference sequence). Trimming cost V 2 bases and J 0 bases; bases outside gene matches: 2. The CDR3 nucleotides are TGCGCCAGCAGTGAGGGACTAGCTTCGAACACCGGGGAGCTGTTTTTT. Its protein is CASSEGLASNTGELFF.

The chain uses TRBV7-2 and TRBJ2-7; D possibly corresponds to TRBD1 (6 bases). There are 12 residues in the CDR3. Trimming stripped 3 bases from V and 4 bases from J, with 7 bases between. Germline V CDR1 and CDR2: SGHTA, FQGNSA. The CDR3 coding sequence is TGTGCCAGCAGCTTGACAGGTTACGAGCAGTACTTC. Its translation: CASSLTGYEQYF.

The chain has TRBV14 and TRBJ2-7; 11 nucleotides line up with TRBD2. Germline V gene sequence: CDR1 SGHDN, CDR2 FVKESK. V gave up 3 bases and J gave up 6 bases; unmatched junction bases: 28. This CDR3 is 22 amino acids long. The DNA of the CDR3 is TGTGCCAGCAGCCAGGCCGGGACGGCGGGACTAGCGGTTCTACCCGACGCGGCCGAGCAGTACTTC. This translates into CASSQAGTAGLAVLPDAAEQYF.

V usage is TRBV6-5 and J usage is TRBJ2-7, with 7 bases aligning to TRBD2. This CDR3 contains 11 residues. Germline V gives CDR1 MNHEY, CDR2 SVGAGI. The V segment lost 8 bases and the J segment 2 bases; nucleotides outside the gene matches: 0. The CDR3 here is CASGGAYEQYF. The DNA of the CDR3 is TGTGCCAGCGGGGGGGCCTACGAGCAGTACTTC.

This rearrangement joins TRBV28 to TRBJ2-7; 10 bases match TRBD1. V shed 8 bases and J 5 bases; nucleotides not matched to a gene: 6. Germline-derived CDR1 and CDR2 are MDHEN and SYDVKM. This CDR3 spans 13 amino acids. DNA of the CDR3: TGTGCCAGCCGGGGACAGGGGCCCCACGAGCAGTACTTC. Its translation is CASRGQGPHEQYF.

The rearrangement joins TRBV15 to TRBJ2-1; 7 bases are shared with TRBD1. The CDR3 extends over 18 amino acids. The germline V gene has CDR1 LNHNV and CDR2 YYDKDF (reference sequence). With V trimmed by 1 base and J by 4 bases, 13 bases remained unmatched. The CDR3 DNA sequence: TGTGCCACCAGCAGAGCCCCTTCCGGGACAGAAAGTTACAATGAGCAGTTCTTC. Translation: CATSRAPSGTESYNEQFF.

The chain couples TRBV18 to TRBJ2-5; 7 bases match TRBD2. The CDR3 is 14 amino acids. With V trimmed by 3 bases and J by 7 bases, 8 bases remained unmatched. CDR1 KGHSH and CDR2 LQKENI come from the germline V gene. CDR3 sequence reads: CASSPRGRAVTQYF. The CDR3 DNA reads TGTGCCAGCTCACCTCGGGGGAGGGCCGTGACCCAGTACTTC. The full variable domain, its missing parts supplied by reference TRBV18 and TRBJ2-5, is NAGVMQNPRHLVRRRGQEARLRCSPMKGHSHVYWYRQLPEEGLKFMVYLQKENIIDESGMPKERFSAEFPKEGPSILRIQQVVRGDSAAYFCASSPRGRAVTQYFGPGTRLLVL.

The genes are TRBV7-6 and TRBJ2-3; perhaps TRBD2 as D (6 bases). The germline gives CDR1 SGHVS, CDR2 FNYEAQ. Deletions cut 3 bases from V and 3 bases from J, with 16 bases between. The CDR3 contains 16 residues. The CDR3: CASSLGAGGGTDTQYF. CDR3 bases: TGTGCCAGCAGCTTGGGTGCTGGTGGGGGGACAGATACGCAGTATTTT.

The J gene is TRBJ2-1, the V gene TRBV7-2; 9 bases match TRBD1. The germline V gene has CDR1 SGHTA and CDR2 FQGNSA. V was clipped by 4 bases and J by 8 bases; unmatched bases: 6. This CDR3 region has 14 residues. The DNA for the CDR3 is TGTGCCAGCAGCTCCGGGACAGGGTATTATGAGCAGTTCTTC. This gives the protein CASSSGTGYYEQFF.

J is TRBJ2-1 and V is TRBV5-4, with no clear D. The V gene lost 0 bases and the J gene lost 8 bases, with 15 bases spanning the gap. The CDR3 has 15 residues. Germline V gene sequence: CDR1 SGHNT, CDR2 YYREEE (reference sequence). The chain's CDR3 is CASSLESSRDYEQFF. As DNA, the CDR3 is TGTGCCAGCAGCTTGGAAAGTAGCAGAGACTATGAGCAGTTCTTC.

V and J are TRBV6-1 and TRBJ1-5; 12 bases align to TRBD1. Germline V CDR1 and CDR2: MNHNS, SASEGT. The length of the CDR3 is 19 residues. J gave up 2 bases and V 1 base, and 9 bases lay outside the gene matches. CDR3 DNA: TGTGCCAGCAGTGAAGGTCCGGGACAGGGGGCGACGCGCAATCAGCCCCAGCATTTT. Its protein product is CASSEGPGQGATRNQPQHF.

The rearrangement links TRBV10-1 to TRBJ2-7; 11 bases match TRBD2. V lost 4 bases and J lost 5; bases outside the gene matches: 4. Germline V gene data show CDR1 as WNHNN and CDR2 as SYGVQD (reference sequence). The CDR3 spans 14 residues. DNA of the CDR3: TGCGCCAGCAGTGCTAGCGGGAGGACTCACGAGCAGTACTTC. The encoded protein is CASSASGRTHEQYF.

V and J are TRBV27 and TRBJ2-2; D is perhaps TRBD2 (6 bases). Germline V gene lookup returns CDR1 MNHEY and CDR2 SMNVEV (reference sequence). The CDR3 consists of 14 residues. Deletions cut 6 bases from V and 10 bases from J, with 18 bases between. Here the CDR3 reads CASSRGLGGEELFF. CDR3 in DNA: TGTGCCAGCAGCCGCGGACTGGGGGGAGAGGAGCTGTTTTTT.

This sequence joins TRBV28 and TRBJ2-3; TRBD2 matches 15 bases. With 5 bases clipped from V and 3 bases from J, the junction kept 6 bases outside the gene matches. The germline V gene encodes CDR1 MDHEN and CDR2 SYDVKM. The CDR3 is 17 residues long. Here the CDR3 reads CASSRTSGRGETDTQYF. CDR3 bases: TGTGCCAGCAGTCGGACTAGCGGGAGGGGGGAAACAGATACGCAGTATTTT.

The CDR3 spells CASSYRLQGAKNTEAFF. In nucleotides, the CDR3 is TGTGCCAGCAGTTATAGGCTACAGGGAGCTAAGAACACTGAAGCTTTCTTT. V and J are TRBV6-2 or TRBV6-3 and TRBJ1-1, with a possible D match to TRBD1 (6 bases). Trimming pared 3 bases from V and 1 base from J, leaving 18 bases between. The length of the CDR3 is 17 residues. The V gene's germline CDR1 is MNHEY and CDR2 SVGEGT.

The sample holds a few counts of this clone. CDR3 sequence: CAWSAGQGSQPQHF. The CDR3 DNA reads TGTGCCTGGAGCGCGGGACAGGGGAGCCAGCCCCAGCATTTT. The chain couples TRBV30 to TRBJ1-5; 10 bases align to TRBD1. The CDR3 loop spans 14 amino acids. V lost 3 bases, J lost 7 bases, and 6 bases stayed unmatched. Germline lookup yields CDR1 GTSNPN and CDR2 SVGIG (reference sequence).

The gene calls are TRBV7-3 and TRBJ2-5, with 7 bases lining up with TRBD1. Germline trimming cut 1 base from V and 0 bases from J; bases unmatched to any gene: 11. The CDR3 runs to 18 residues. The germline CDR1 and CDR2 sequences are SGHTA and FQGTGA. The CDR3 region has the DNA TGTGCCAGCAGCTTAAAAGGGACAGCCCTCCGAAACCAAGAGACCCAGTACTTC. Protein sequence: CASSLKGTALRNQETQYF.

As concerns this clone: One end of the junction is discordant with germline, which a read error may explain. The rearrangement uses TRBV18 and TRBJ1-6, with D tentatively TRBD1 (6 bases). There are 15 residues in the CDR3. Germline CDR1 is KGHSH and CDR2 is LQKENI. The CDR3 sequence is CTSSPLVQGNSPLHF. The DNA of the CDR3 is TGTACCAGCTCACCACTTGTACAGGGAAATTCACCCCTCCACTTT.